The next 32 T cell receptor beta chains were all read from a single sample in a study of shared clonotypes between healthy human individuals. Profiled with immunoSEQ multiplex PCR; TCRdb holds only in-frame clones, not every one. Found here are 110,000 or so clones, about 63% of them singletons; the top ten hold 24%. Sequencing input: memory CD8+ T cells sorted from blood. The subset: CD45RO+ cells pooled with CCR7-negative TemRA cells. The receptors stem from a young woman in good health.

This CDR3 reads CASSVGGVDEKLFF. In DNA form, the CDR3 reads TGTGCCAGCAGCGTAGGAGGGGTGGATGAAAAACTGTTTTTT. This chain joins TRBV9 and TRBJ1-4; TRBD1 is a possible D gene (5 bases). The V gene's germline CDR1 is SGDLS and CDR2 YYNGEE. The length of the CDR3 is 14 residues. Trimming pared 0 bases from V and 6 bases from J, leaving 9 bases between.

The rearrangement joins TRBV9 to TRBJ1-1, with unresolved D. The CDR3 is made up of 13 amino acids. Trimming left V 0 bases short and J 6 bases short, with 9 bases between. The germline gives CDR1 SGDLS, CDR2 YYNGEE. CDR3 sequence (DNA): TGTGCCAGCAGCGTAGGAGGCAACGCTGAAGCTTTCTTT. Encoded protein: CASSVGGNAEAFF. Full variable domain (remainder filled in from reference TRBV9 and TRBJ1-1): DSGVTQTPKHLITATGQRVTLRCSPRSGDLSVYWYQQSLDQGLQFLIQYYNGEERAKGNILERFSAQQFPDLHSELNLSSLELGDSALYFCASSVGGNAEAFFGQGTRLTVV.

This clone was seen only once. V is TRBV5-1 and J is TRBJ2-3; D may be TRBD2 (6 bases). V was cut by 2 bases and J by 9 bases, with 16 bases left in between. CDR3 size: 14 residues. CDR1 and CDR2 (germline): SGHRS, YFSETQ. The CDR3 loop is CASSFGTATGTQYF. The CDR3 coding sequence is TGCGCCAGCAGCTTCGGGACTGCCACGGGGACGCAGTATTTT.

This clone was picked up a small number of times. This chain connects TRBV7-8 to TRBJ1-5; TRBD1 is a possible D gene (6 bases). The CDR3 consists of 15 residues. V lost 3 bases to trimming and J lost 4 bases, with 13 bases between them. CDR1 SGHVS and CDR2 FQNEAQ come from the germline V gene. For the CDR3, the DNA is TGTGCCAGCAGCTTTCAAGGCAGGGGAAATCAGCCCCAGCATTTT. As protein: CASSFQGRGNQPQHF.

The chain links TRBV7-2 to TRBJ1-2; D unclear. Germline values: CDR1 SGHTA, CDR2 FQGNSA. V lost 1 base and J 6 bases, leaving 12 bases between the germline ends. This CDR3 is 14 amino acids long. The CDR3 sequence is CASSLVPSPDGYTF. Written as DNA, the CDR3 is TGTGCCAGCAGCTTAGTGCCCTCTCCGGATGGCTACACCTTC.

The chain links TRBV7-9 to TRBJ2-2, with D maybe TRBD1 (5 bases). In germline, CDR1 is SEHNR, CDR2 FQNEAQ (reference sequence). CDR3 length: 15 amino acids. Trimming shortened V by 4 bases and J by 0 bases, and 9 bases separated the two germline ends. The DNA for the CDR3 is TGTGCCAGCAGCTCGGACATTTCGAACACCGGGGAGCTGTTTTTT. Its translation is CASSSDISNTGELFF.

The sample holds many counts of this clone. CDR3 region: CSASVGGGQYF. DNA for the CDR3: TGCAGTGCCTCCGTCGGTGGCGGGCAGTACTTC. The rearrangement links TRBV20-1 to TRBJ2-7; D ambiguous. Germline values: CDR1 DFQATT, CDR2 SNEGSKA (reference sequence). There are 11 residues in the CDR3. V lost 6 bases, J lost 9 bases, and 15 bases lay in between.

The chain joins TRBV27 to TRBJ2-3, with D possibly TRBD1 on 5 matching bases. V was shortened by 2 bases and J by 6 bases, with 12 bases between the two germline ends. The CDR3 covers 14 residues. Germline CDR1 is MNHEY and CDR2 is SMNVEV (reference sequence). In nucleotides, the CDR3 is TGTGCCAGCAGTTTAATTCAGGGTTACGATACGCAGTATTTT. Protein product: CASSLIQGYDTQYF.

Of note for this clone: Other DNA sequences of this sample code for an identical CDR3. The genes are TRBV27 and TRBJ1-1, with 10 bases matching TRBD1. Trimming took 6 bases from V and 4 from J; bases not matched to a gene: 2. Looked up from germline, CDR1 is MNHEY and CDR2 is SMNVEV (reference sequence). The CDR3 covers 13 residues. CDR3 protein: CASSDRGPTEAFF. CDR3 DNA: TGTGCCAGCAGCGACAGGGGGCCCACTGAAGCTTTCTTT.

This clone came up many times. CDR3 bases: TGTGCCAGCAGTTCAGGGGTCGAGCAGTACTTC. This codes for CASSSGVEQYF. The rearrangement links TRBV27 to TRBJ2-7; weak D call: TRBD1 (6 bases). Trimming took 4 bases from V and 6 from J, leaving 7 bases between them. Looked up from germline, CDR1 is MNHEY and CDR2 is SMNVEV (reference sequence). The CDR3 has 11 residues.

A word on this clone: Other DNA sequences within the sample encode an identical CDR3. J is TRBJ2-7 and V is TRBV27, with D perhaps TRBD2 (6 bases). Germline V gene data show CDR1 as MNHEY and CDR2 as SMNVEV (reference sequence). This CDR3 is built from 12 residues. Trimming took off 2 bases at V and 6 bases at J, with 8 bases between the two ends. DNA of the CDR3: TGTGCCAGCAGTTTAGGAGGGCTCGAGCAGTACTTC. It specifies CASSLGGLEQYF.

The chain recombines TRBV6-1 with TRBJ2-7; TRBD2 might be the D (5 bases). V was trimmed by 1 base and J by 1 base, leaving 11 bases between them. CDR1 is MNHNS, CDR2 SASEGT, per germline. The CDR3 runs 15 residues. CDR3 amino acids: CASSEEEVGSYEQYF. CDR3 nucleotide sequence: TGTGCCAGCAGTGAAGAGGAGGTAGGGTCCTACGAGCAGTACTTC.

This clone was detected ten times or more. CDR3 nucleotide sequence: TGTGCCAGCAGCCAAGGTGGGGGGCGCCCCACCGGGGAGCTGTTTTTT. Encoded protein: CASSQGGGRPTGELFF. The chain combines TRBV5-8 with TRBJ2-2; TRBD1 or TRBD2 may be the D gene (6 bases each). V was pared by 4 bases and J by 4 bases, with 17 bases between. The CDR3 runs 16 residues. Germline V gene data show CDR1 as SGHTS and CDR2 as YDEGEE.

This clone was seen once. This rearrangement joins TRBV28 to TRBJ2-7; D is possibly TRBD2 (5 bases). This CDR3 is built from 14 residues. The germline CDR1 and CDR2 sequences are MDHEN and SYDVKM. V dropped 6 bases and J dropped 6 bases, with 18 bases sitting between them. The CDR3 loop is CASSSPGKIVEQYF. The CDR3 DNA sequence: TGTGCCAGCAGCTCCCCCGGGAAGATCGTCGAGCAGTACTTC. Full variable domain (missing parts from reference TRBV28 and TRBJ2-7): DVKVTQSSRYLVKRTGEKVFLECVQDMDHENMFWYRQDPGLGLRLIYFSYDVKMKEKGDIPEGYSVSREKKERFSLILESASTNQTSMYLCASSSPGKIVEQYFGPGTRLTVT.

The chain has TRBV27 and TRBJ1-4; D ambiguous. Germline loops: CDR1 MNHEY, CDR2 SMNVEV (reference sequence). Trimming took off 5 bases at V and 2 bases at J, with 12 bases between the two ends. This CDR3 has 15 residues. The CDR3 DNA sequence: TGTGCCAGCAGTCCCGGGCCTTTGACTAATGAAAAACTGTTTTTT. Encoded protein: CASSPGPLTNEKLFF.

The rearrangement uses TRBV28 and TRBJ2-7; 7 positions match TRBD1. Germline lookup yields CDR1 MDHEN and CDR2 SYDVKM. V was clipped by 5 bases and J by 2 bases; unmatched bases: 12. The CDR3 loop spans 16 amino acids. The DNA of the CDR3 is TGTGCCAGCAGTGTTACCTCCGGGACAGTTCCCTACGAGCAGTACTTC. Translation: CASSVTSGTVPYEQYF.

The chain joins TRBV29-1 to TRBJ2-7, with unresolved D. This CDR3 region has 13 residues. Trimming cost V 4 bases and J 0 bases, with 10 bases left between them. Looked up from germline, CDR1 is SQVTM and CDR2 is ANQGSEA. Written as DNA, the CDR3 is TGCAGCGTTGTAGCTGCGGACTCCTACGAGCAGTACTTC. This gives the protein CSVVAADSYEQYF.

The chain uses TRBV5-1 and TRBJ2-7; D is uncertain. Germline V gives CDR1 SGHRS, CDR2 YFSETQ. The CDR3 extends over 13 amino acids. V shed 0 bases and J shed 4 bases, with 8 bases lying between them. This CDR3 is CASSLAAVYEQYF. The CDR3 nucleotides are TGCGCCAGCAGCTTGGCCGCGGTTTACGAGCAGTACTTC.

The chain couples TRBV5-4 to TRBJ2-5; no clear D. The DNA end favors TRBJ2-7, so the J call may be wrong. The CDR3 loop spans 11 amino acids. Germline V CDR1 and CDR2: SGHNT, YYREEE (reference sequence). DNA of the CDR3: TGTGCCAGCAGCACGTCTAACGAGCAGTACTTC. Translation gives CASSTSNEQYF.

This clone was counted a single time. V gene TRBV5-5 combines with J gene TRBJ1-2; a weak D match, TRBD1 (5 bases). V was trimmed by 0 bases and J by 1 base, leaving 16 bases between them. Germline CDR1 is SGHKS and CDR2 is YYEKEE (reference sequence). The CDR3 has 17 residues. This chain's CDR3 is CASSLEAGPSVNYGYTF. The CDR3 DNA reads TGTGCCAGCAGCTTGGAGGCAGGGCCCTCCGTTAACTATGGCTACACCTTC.

The sample holds many counts of this clone. The rearrangement links TRBV28 to TRBJ1-1, with a weak D call TRBD1 (5 bases). Germline lookup yields CDR1 MDHEN and CDR2 SYDVKM. The CDR3 is 18 amino acids. V shed 4 bases and J shed 0 bases, with 21 bases lying between them. The CDR3 protein is CASSSSPGPLPMNTEAFF. The DNA for the CDR3 is TGTGCCAGCAGTTCCTCCCCGGGGCCTCTACCTATGAACACTGAAGCTTTCTTT.

This sequence joins TRBV27 and TRBJ2-7; TRBD2 might be the D (5 bases). CDR3 length: 15 amino acids. Trimming removed 5 bases from V and 0 bases from J, with 14 bases in between. Germline CDR1 MNHEY, CDR2 SMNVEV (reference sequence). CDR3 in DNA: TGTGCCAGCAGTGGTGGACTTAACCCCTCCTACGAGCAGTACTTC. The encoded protein is CASSGGLNPSYEQYF.

This clone was counted a few times. The chain carries TRBV27 and TRBJ1-2, with D uncertain. The germline CDR1 and CDR2 sequences are MNHEY and SMNVEV (reference sequence). Trimming left V 6 bases short and J 8 bases short, with 22 bases between. This CDR3 has 15 residues. CDR3: CASSLTALAGRGYTF. The DNA of the CDR3 is TGTGCCAGCAGCCTAACGGCGTTGGCAGGTAGGGGCTACACCTTC.

This chain joins TRBV11-1 and TRBJ2-1; maybe TRBD2 (5 bases). CDR1 is SGHAT and CDR2 is FQDESV in the germline V gene (reference sequence). This CDR3 region has 16 residues. V was pared by 0 bases and J by 2 bases, with 11 bases between. As DNA, the CDR3 is TGTGCCAGCAGCTTAGCGGGAGTGGAGCCCTACAATGAGCAGTTCTTC. It is translated as CASSLAGVEPYNEQFF.

The chain has TRBV28 and TRBJ2-1; perhaps TRBD1 as D (6 bases). Germline V CDR1 and CDR2: MDHEN, SYDVKM. The CDR3 has 15 residues. Deletions cut 6 bases from V and 4 bases from J, with 16 bases between. CDR3 coding DNA: TGTGCCAGCAGGCGCCGGACAGTAACTTACAATGAGCAGTTCTTC. It specifies CASRRRTVTYNEQFF.

A remark on this clone: A single base is all that separates this from a far larger clone, so a read error is likely. This chain links TRBV4-2 with TRBJ2-7; TRBD1 might be the D (5 bases). CDR1 and CDR2 from the germline V gene are LGHNA and YNFKEQ. Trimming took 0 bases from V and 2 from J, leaving 11 bases between them. The CDR3 consists of 15 residues. In DNA form, the CDR3 reads TGTGCCAGCAGCCAAGATAGGGGCGGACCCTACGAGCAGTACTTC. The encoded protein is CASSQDRGGPYEQYF.

CDR3 sequence reads: CASSLYFTEFYF. The CDR3 bases are TGTGCCAGCAGTTTATACTTCACAGAATTTTACTTC. The chain couples TRBV28 to TRBJ2-5, with no clear D. The CDR3 is made up of 12 amino acids. V was cut by 1 base and J by 14 bases, with 14 bases left in between. Germline values: CDR1 MDHEN, CDR2 SYDVKM. Filled out from reference TRBV28 and TRBJ2-5, the complete variable domain reads DVKVTQSSRYLVKRTGEKVFLECVQDMDHENMFWYRQDPGLGLRLIYFSYDVKMKEKGDIPEGYSVSREKKERFSLILESASTNQTSMYLCASSLYFTEFYFGPGTRLLVL.

This clone was recorded a few times. The gene calls are TRBV6-1 and TRBJ2-4; D ambiguous. The CDR3 is made up of 10 amino acids. Trimming shortened V by 3 bases and J by 7 bases, and 1 base separated the two germline ends. Germline-derived CDR1 and CDR2 are MNHNS and SASEGT. CDR3 sequence reads: CASSDNIQYF. The CDR3 bases are TGTGCCAGCAGTGATAACATTCAGTACTTC.

V is TRBV10-3 and J is TRBJ1-1; no reliable D call. The CDR3 totals 14 residues. Trimming shortened V by 0 bases and J by 6 bases, and 11 bases separated the two germline ends. Germline V gene lookup returns CDR1 ENHRY and CDR2 SYGVKD. The CDR3 reads CAISESGALAEAFF. Written as DNA, the CDR3 is TGTGCCATCAGTGAGTCAGGAGCTTTGGCTGAAGCTTTCTTT.

This clone was counted a single time. This rearrangement joins TRBV28 to TRBJ2-7; possibly TRBD1 for D (6 bases). The V end lost 7 bases, the J end lost 2 bases, and 18 bases lay between the germline ends. In germline, CDR1 is MDHEN, CDR2 SYDVKM. This CDR3 contains 15 residues. CDR3 DNA sequence: TGTGCCAGCACCGACCCTCCCGGGACACCCTACGAGCAGTACTTC. This codes for CASTDPPGTPYEQYF.

The chain employs TRBV25-1 and TRBJ2-3; 9 nucleotides match TRBD1. CDR1 MGHDK and CDR2 SYGVNS come from the germline V gene. The CDR3 totals 16 residues. The V segment lost 2 bases and the J segment 3 bases; nucleotides outside the gene matches: 6. CDR3 bases: TGTGCCAGCAGTGAACGACCGGGACAGGGAACAGATACGCAGTATTTT. This sequence encodes CASSERPGQGTDTQYF.

In DNA, the CDR3 is TGTGCCAGCAGCCAAGAGACTGGAACTGGAGAGCAGTACTTC. Translation: CASSQETGTGEQYF. V is TRBV4-2 and J is TRBJ2-7; D is unclear. The CDR3 is 14 amino acids. Germline loops: CDR1 LGHNA, CDR2 YNFKEQ. Trimming pared 0 bases from V and 7 bases from J, leaving 13 bases between.